This T cell receptor beta chain was retrieved from a study of T cell responses to AZD1222 COVID-19 vaccine. Data came from immunoSEQ multiplex PCR; TCRdb stores just in-frame clones and leaves some out. The data contain around 100,000 clones, around nine tenths of them singletons. The V gene lost 5 bases and the J gene lost 2 bases, with 6 bases spanning the gap. Germline CDR1 reads SGHTA; CDR2 reads FQGNSA. The CDR3 contains 12 residues. The specimen was peripheral blood, collected on day 0 of AZD1222 vaccination. V usage is TRBV7-2 and J usage is TRBJ1-2; D gene ambiguous. This receptor was identified in an adult in good health. The CDR3 protein is CASSLGNYGYTF. CDR3 DNA sequence: TGTGCCAGCAGCCTTGGCAACTATGGCTACACCTTC. The full variable domain, in which reference TRBV7-2 and TRBJ1-2 provide the parts outside the CDR3, is GAGVSQSPSNKVTEKGKDVELRCDPISGHTALYWYRQSLGQGLEFLIYFQGNSAPDKSGLPSDRFSAERTGGSVSTLTIQRTQQEDSAVYLCASSLGNYGYTFGSGTRLTVV.